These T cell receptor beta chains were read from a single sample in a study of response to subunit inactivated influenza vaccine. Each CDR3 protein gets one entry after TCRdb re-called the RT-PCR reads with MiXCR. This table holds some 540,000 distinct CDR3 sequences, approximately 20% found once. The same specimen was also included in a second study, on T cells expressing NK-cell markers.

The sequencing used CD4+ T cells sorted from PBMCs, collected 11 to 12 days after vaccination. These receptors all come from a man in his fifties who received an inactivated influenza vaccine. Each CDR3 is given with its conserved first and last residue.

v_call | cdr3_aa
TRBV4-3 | CASSQDPGSREQYF
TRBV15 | CATSREDITETQYF
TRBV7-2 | CASSFPGQGYGYTF
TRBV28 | CASSSMPGLALGYEQYF
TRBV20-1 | CSARETALVADTQYF
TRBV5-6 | CASAPGTLGYEQYF
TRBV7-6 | CASSLSRVWGYNEQFF
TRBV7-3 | CASSTGTSGEKGEQFF
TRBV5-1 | CASSSMTGTQETQYF
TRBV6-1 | CATSIAGGPETQYF
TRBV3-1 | CASSGRDRALNEQFF